This T cell receptor (beta chain) came from a study of cytomegalovirus exposure and HLA in healthy donors. Clones were sequenced by immunoSEQ multiplex PCR, and TCRdb holds only the in-frame ones, with some missing. The table has approximately 120,000 clones, about 90% seen once. This CDR3 contains 14 residues. Trimming cost V 0 bases and J 3 bases, with 10 bases left between them. Germline CDR1 reads GTSNPN; CDR2 reads SVGIG (reference sequence). The chain recombines TRBV30 with TRBJ2-3; the D gene is possibly TRBD1 (5 bases). This TCR was sampled from a woman younger than 35 in good health and CMV-seronegative. Sequenced sample: PBMCs. CDR3 sequence (DNA): TGTGCCTGGAGTGTAGGGGTTAATACAGATACGCAGTATTTT. This gives the protein CAWSVGVNTDTQYF. Complete variable domain (other parts from reference TRBV30 and TRBJ2-3): SQTIHQWPATLVQPVGSPLSLECTVEGTSNPNLYWYRQAAGRGLQLLFYSVGIGQISSEVPQNLSASRPQDRQFILSSKKLLLSDSGFYLCAWSVGVNTDTQYFGPGTRLTVL.